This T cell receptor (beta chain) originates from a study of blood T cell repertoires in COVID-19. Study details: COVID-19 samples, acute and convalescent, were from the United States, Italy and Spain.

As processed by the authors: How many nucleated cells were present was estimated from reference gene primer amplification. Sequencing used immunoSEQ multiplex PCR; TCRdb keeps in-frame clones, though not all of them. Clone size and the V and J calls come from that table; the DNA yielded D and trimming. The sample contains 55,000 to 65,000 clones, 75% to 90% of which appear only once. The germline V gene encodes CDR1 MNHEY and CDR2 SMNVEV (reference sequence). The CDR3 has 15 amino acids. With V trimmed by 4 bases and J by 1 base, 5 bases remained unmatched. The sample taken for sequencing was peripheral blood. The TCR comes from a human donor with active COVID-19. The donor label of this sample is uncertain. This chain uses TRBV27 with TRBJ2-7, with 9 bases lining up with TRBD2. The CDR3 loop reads CASSSSAGGSYEQYF. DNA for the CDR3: TGTGCCAGCAGTTCCTCGGCGGGAGGGTCCTACGAGCAGTACTTC.